This note documents a single T cell receptor beta chain sequence. The antigen is not known. The junction does not match germline at one end; this may be a read error. In the same sample, other DNA sequences code for this CDR3. Per germline, CDR1 MGHRA and CDR2 YSYEKL. The CDR3 is 17 amino acids. Sequencing was performed with immunoSEQ multiplex PCR; in TCRdb, only in-frame clones are kept and a portion is missing. Of 39,000 or so clones in the sample, over 90% were seen once. The data derive from a study of graft-versus-host responses after intestinal transplantation. Study details: Every one of the recipients received anti-thymocyte globulin induction and afterwards took tacrolimus and steroids for around 3 years.

Whole-study results and caveats: Declines in HvG clones occurring early post-transplant were associated with peak circulating GvH clone levels. GvH clones turned up in recipient marrow; some had shown up first in ileum or blood.

The sequences come from unstimulated CD8+ T cells sorted from spleen or lymph node cells, collected before transplant. V is TRBV4-1 and J is TRBJ1-3; D unclear. The sequence came from a human donor who was the organ donor for an intestinal transplant. As DNA, the CDR3 is TGCGCTAGCAGCCAAGTTATTGGTCGGGCGACTGGAAACACCATATATTTT. It specifies CASSQVIGRATGNTIYF.